A few counts support the clone carrying this T cell receptor (beta chain). Its cognate antigen is unknown. TCRdb reanalysed the 5' RACE reads using MiXCR and keeps one entry per CDR3 protein. The table has about 110,000 distinct CDR3 sequences, around an eighth seen once. The record originates from a study of T-cell memory formation after mild COVID-19. CDR3 size: 13 residues. Germline CDR1 and CDR2: DFQATT and SNEGSKA (reference sequence). V lost 3 bases and J lost 8, with 16 bases in between. Study-wide results and limits: Clones that contracted from day 15 to 85 were balanced CD4/CD8, while later expanders leaned CD4+. Proof of SARS-CoV-2 specificity was absent for the second-wave clones that crested on day 37.

The TCR sequence derives from a man aged 18 to 35 who had mild COVID-19 (a few samples of this study predate the infection). Cell type and time point are not known. This rearrangement joins TRBV20-1 to TRBJ1-2; possibly TRBD1 for D (5 bases). Sequenced sample: PBMCs or a T cell subset sorted from them (not recorded which). CDR3 residues: CSASSGAGGGYTF. In DNA, the CDR3 is TGCAGTGCTAGTAGCGGGGCAGGCGGCGGCTACACCTTC.